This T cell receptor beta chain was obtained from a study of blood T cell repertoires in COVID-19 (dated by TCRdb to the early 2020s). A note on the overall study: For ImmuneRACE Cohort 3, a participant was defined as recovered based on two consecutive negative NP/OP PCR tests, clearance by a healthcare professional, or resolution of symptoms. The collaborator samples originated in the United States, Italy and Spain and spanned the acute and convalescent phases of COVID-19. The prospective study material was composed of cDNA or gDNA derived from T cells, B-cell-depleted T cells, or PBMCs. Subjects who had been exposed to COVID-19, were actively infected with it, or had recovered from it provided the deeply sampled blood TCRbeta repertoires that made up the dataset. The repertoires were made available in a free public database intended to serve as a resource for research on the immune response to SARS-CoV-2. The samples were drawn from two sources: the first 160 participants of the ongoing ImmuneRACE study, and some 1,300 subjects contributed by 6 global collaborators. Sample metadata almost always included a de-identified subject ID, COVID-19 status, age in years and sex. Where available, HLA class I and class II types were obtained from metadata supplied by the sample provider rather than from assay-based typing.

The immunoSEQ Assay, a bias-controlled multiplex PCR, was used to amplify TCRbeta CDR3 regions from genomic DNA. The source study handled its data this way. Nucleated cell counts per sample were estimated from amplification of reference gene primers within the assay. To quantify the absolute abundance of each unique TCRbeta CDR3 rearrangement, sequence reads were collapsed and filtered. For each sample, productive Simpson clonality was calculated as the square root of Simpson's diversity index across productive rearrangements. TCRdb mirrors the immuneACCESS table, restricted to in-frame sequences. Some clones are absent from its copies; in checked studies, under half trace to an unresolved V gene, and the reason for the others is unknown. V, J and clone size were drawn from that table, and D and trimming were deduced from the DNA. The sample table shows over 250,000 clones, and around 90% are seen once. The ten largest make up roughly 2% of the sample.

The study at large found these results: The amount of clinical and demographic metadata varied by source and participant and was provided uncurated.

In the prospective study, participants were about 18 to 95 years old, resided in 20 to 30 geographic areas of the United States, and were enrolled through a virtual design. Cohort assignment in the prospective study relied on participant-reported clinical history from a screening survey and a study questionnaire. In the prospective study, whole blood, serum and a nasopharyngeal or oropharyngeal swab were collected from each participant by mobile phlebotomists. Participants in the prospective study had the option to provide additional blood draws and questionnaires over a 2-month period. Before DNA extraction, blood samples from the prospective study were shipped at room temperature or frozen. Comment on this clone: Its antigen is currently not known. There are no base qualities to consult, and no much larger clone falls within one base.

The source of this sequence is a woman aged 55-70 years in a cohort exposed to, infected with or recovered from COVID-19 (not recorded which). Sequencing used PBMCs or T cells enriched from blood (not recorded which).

The CDR3 reads as follows: CASTQGDRASPLHF. DNA sequence: TGTGCCAGCACCCAGGGGGACAGGGCTTCACCCCTCCACTTT. The rearrangement joined TRBV7-9 to TRBJ1-6, with 9 bases aligning to TRBD1. The germline V gene encodes CDR1 SEHNR and CDR2 FQNEAQ (reference sequence). The CDR3, from cysteine to phenylalanine, totals 14 residues. Only the CDR3 DNA is retained, 42 bases long and in frame from the first base. The germline V end is reduced by 7 bases and the J end by 9 bases; junction bases left unmatched: 7.